This TCR beta chain was identified in a study of Tregs in tolerant kidney transplant recipients (dated by TCRdb to the late 2010s). Background for the entire study: The transplants used related donors with nonmyeloablative bone marrow transplantation, and mixed chimerism in the human trials was transient. TCRbeta sequencing was used in the study to identify donor-specific regulatory T cells before combined kidney and bone marrow transplantation, and the identified cells were then tracked after transplant.

Points on this clone: What antigen it recognizes has not been identified. No base quality information exists; no much larger clone differs at one position.

The full study reports these points: Biological reproducibility was not examined directly, but technical replication error appeared to be minimal. In tolerant patients, donor-specific Tregs expanded more than Tregs overall, which suggests antigen-driven rather than nonspecific expansion. The most biologically relevant and donor-specific TCRbeta repertoire appeared to be identified by expanding Tregs with activated donor B cells. For some patients the PCR primers changed over time, which made it impossible to compare the samples from those patients at the nucleotide level. The study was limited by small patient numbers, and the findings need validation in larger populations and under other immunosuppression protocols.

Genomic DNA was extracted from sorted cells with the QIAGEN DNeasy Blood and Tissue Kit for TCRbeta CDR3 sequencing. Through immunoSEQ, high-throughput TCRbeta CDR3 sequencing was done commercially, including PCR amplification with internal controls and bias correction. As for the original processing: Unique productive TCRbeta sequences were defined by CDR3 nucleotide sequence where primers matched, and otherwise by CDR3 amino acid sequence together with Vbeta and Jbeta genes. Sorting error was corrected by removing sequences shared between sorted populations at a frequency ratio of 2:1 or less, and the remaining shared sequences were assigned to the higher population. A sequence was defined as donor-reactive if the sequence was expanded at least 5-fold in CFSE-low cells compared with unstimulated cells and had a frequency of at least 0.01% in CFSE-low cells. Jensen-Shannon divergence calculated on the top 100 TCRbeta sequences ranked by frequency was used to measure repertoire divergence. For samples with multiple sequencing runs, sorting error was corrected in each run separately before the runs were combined. In its TCRdb copy, this immuneACCESS table keeps in-frame sequences only and misses some clones. Where compared with another copy, unresolved V genes explain less than half of these, and the others have no known cause. The D gene and trimming were derived from the DNA, and the V and J assignments and clone size from that table. This sample comprises about 110,000 clones, roughly 90% of them detected only once. The biggest ten clones account for 0.34% of the sample.

The CDR3 numbers 15 residues from cysteine through phenylalanine. The read is trimmed to its CDR3 DNA, 45 bases read in frame from base 1. As encoded in the germline V gene, CDR1 is MNHEY while CDR2 is SVGAGI. V is pared back by 5 bases and J by 3 bases, with 17 bases lying between the germline termini. In the paper's terms, the time point label means: blood sample drawn before combined kidney and bone marrow transplant. Unstimulated Tregs (CD4+CD25+CD127-), CD4+ non-Tregs (CD4+CD25-), CD4 and CD8 cells were FACS-sorted from thawed PBMCs. Patients were several combined kidney and bone marrow transplant recipients from the ITN036ST trial, and only these trial subjects had samples available. Healthy control blood was separated into PBMCs by Ficoll density gradient and cryopreserved, and patient PBMCs were collected both before and after transplant.

The chain joins TRBV6-5 to TRBJ2-7; the D segment could be TRBD1, given 6 matching bases. The TCR was taken from a human donor who received a combined kidney and bone marrow transplant. This specimen consisted of CD4+ T cells from blood, obtained before the transplant. The CDR3 region: CASSQRQVPGYEQYF. The sequence in DNA is TGTGCCAGCAGTCAAAGACAGGTCCCTGGCTACGAGCAGTACTTC.